This T cell receptor beta chain was recovered during a study of T cell repertoires in cytomegalovirus infection (dated by TCRdb to between 2018 and 2020). Background on the whole study: Because public TCR beta signatures pointed to carriage of CMV infection together with the matching HLA type, the HLA type of each donor mattered for the analysis. The study at large found these results: In both this cohort and an independent roughly 400-donor cohort, the cumulative frequency of public TCR beta family members distinguished carriers of CMV infection plus the relevant HLA type. The ex vivo response was dominated by HLA-C-restricted CMV-specific TCR beta clonotypes, which also provided the single most frequent clonotype in two of eight donors.

Sequencing took place on an Illumina HiSeq 1500. TCRdb took the public reads, trimmed them with fastp at Q25, ran MiXCR for clone calling and kept in-frame beta chains. One record per CDR3 amino acid sequence lists the most common genes and DNA. This sample lists about 360,000 distinct CDR3 sequences; 15% to 20% were detected once. The top ten clones comprise 8.7% of the sample. This clonotype was seen a few times. Its antigen is still unknown. Base qualities are missing; no much larger clone stands one base away. V is pared back by 7 bases and J by 6 bases, with 21 bases lying between the germline termini. Including cysteine and phenylalanine, the CDR3 has 16 amino acids. CDR3 DNA only is kept here, 48 bases in frame from base 1.

Input material: PBMCs. The source of this sequence is a human donor in good health (CMV status not recorded). Some clones in this sample may be carry-over from other donors' samples. The sequence is built from TRBV12-3 or TRBV12-4 and TRBJ2-2, with the D segment possibly TRBD1 or TRBD2, each aligning over 5 bases. The CDR3 region: CASTVTGGSLPGELFF. Read as DNA, the sequence is TGTGCCAGCACCGTCACAGGAGGCTCTTTGCCCGGGGAGCTGTTTTTT.